This T cell receptor beta chain was sequenced during a study of control samples from healthy donors and cancer patients. Looked up from germline, CDR1 is SGHDT and CDR2 is YYEEEE. Trimming stripped 5 bases from V and 8 bases from J, with 19 bases between. CDR3 length equals 14 residues. This table comes from immunoSEQ multiplex PCR, and its TCRdb copy is limited to in-frame clones, with some not included. The data show roughly 69,000 clones, 83% seen once. The material sequenced was blood. The rearrangement uses TRBV5-6 and TRBJ1-2; D is uncertain. This clonotype was sampled from a man in his sixties in good health. CDR3 amino acids: CASRNTASGHGYTF. The DNA of the CDR3 is TGTGCCAGCAGGAACACAGCATCGGGTCACGGCTACACCTTC.